A single sample is the source of the 32 T cell receptor beta chains below, sequenced in a study of Tregs in tolerant kidney transplant recipients. Mixed chimerism was transient after nonmyeloablative marrow transplants from related graft donors. Clones were sequenced by immunoSEQ multiplex PCR, and TCRdb holds only the in-frame ones, with some missing. The top ten hold about 1.6% of the sample, which has under 90,000 clones, roughly nine tenths seen once. The sample consisted of CD4+ T cells from blood (PBMCs), taken 24 months after the transplant. The receptors shown here come from a human patient who received a combined kidney and bone marrow transplant. Some T cells may be transferred from the graft donor.

The chain has TRBV5-4 and TRBJ2-1, with 12 bases identical to TRBD2. CDR3 length equals 14 residues. The germline V gene has CDR1 SGHNT and CDR2 YYREEE (reference sequence). Trimming removed 7 bases from V and 8 bases from J; junction bases left unmatched: 7. The DNA for the CDR3 is TGTGCCAGCGGTCTAGCGGGGGGGGTCTATGAGCAGTTCTTC. Residues: CASGLAGGVYEQFF.

The chain combines TRBV7-3 with TRBJ1-2; 12 bases fit TRBD1. This CDR3 comprises 14 residues. V shed 2 bases and J 7 bases; nucleotides not matched to a gene: 2. Germline loops: CDR1 SGHTA, CDR2 FQGTGA. The CDR3 is CASSLQGQGAGYTF. CDR3 coding DNA: TGTGCCAGCAGCTTACAGGGACAGGGGGCTGGCTACACCTTC.

The chain links TRBV7-2 to TRBJ2-1; 14 bases map to TRBD2. The CDR3 is made up of 16 amino acids. J gave up 7 bases and V 3 bases, and 5 bases lay outside the gene matches. Germline CDR1 SGHTA, CDR2 FQGNSA. CDR3 nucleotide sequence: TGTGCCAGCAGCTTGACTAGCGGGGGGGCTAGTAATGAGCAGTTCTTC. Its translation: CASSLTSGGASNEQFF. The full variable domain, rest sourced from reference TRBV7-2 and TRBJ2-1, is GAGVSQSPSNKVTEKGKDVELRCDPISGHTALYWYRQSLGQGLEFLIYFQGNSAPDKSGLPSDRFSAERTGGSVSTLTIQRTQQEDSAVYLCASSLTSGGASNEQFFGPGTRLTVL.

The rearrangement joins TRBV7-9 to TRBJ1-6; D not resolved. The CDR3 spans 16 residues. Germline V gene sequence: CDR1 SEHNR, CDR2 FQNEAQ (reference sequence). With 7 bases removed from V and 7 bases from J, the gap between germline ends came to 20 bases. The DNA of the CDR3 is TGTGCCAGCACGGGGTCAACGAACCTCGCAAATTCACCCCTCCACTTT. It specifies CASTGSTNLANSPLHF.

V gene TRBV5-8 combines with J gene TRBJ2-1, with a tentative D call TRBD1 (5 bases). Trimming stripped 1 base from V and 10 bases from J, with 9 bases between. Germline V gene sequence: CDR1 SGHTS, CDR2 YDEGEE. There are 12 residues in the CDR3. This CDR3 is CASSLINREQFF. The DNA of the CDR3 is TGTGCCAGCAGCTTGATAAACAGGGAGCAGTTCTTC.

In DNA form, the CDR3 reads TGTGCCAGCAGCTATATGGACAAGGGCCTGTTCTTC. Translated, it gives CASSYMDKGLFF. The rearrangement links TRBV7-2 to TRBJ2-1; D possibly corresponds to TRBD1 (5 bases). CDR3 length: 12 amino acids. V was trimmed by 4 bases and J by 15 bases, leaving 16 bases between them. Germline CDR1 reads SGHTA; CDR2 reads FQGNSA.

This sequence joins TRBV6-4 and TRBJ2-4; possibly TRBD1 for D (6 bases). This CDR3 has 17 amino acids. CDR1 and CDR2 (germline): MRHNA, SNTAGT. The germline V and J ends were trimmed by 4 bases and 1 base, with 17 bases remaining between them. The CDR3 region has the DNA TGTGCCAGCAGTGCCCCTCGGGGCAGGGGTGCCAAAAACATTCAGTACTTC. This gives the protein CASSAPRGRGAKNIQYF.

In its sample, this clone was seen a few times. The genes are TRBV9 and TRBJ2-3; 13 bases line up with TRBD2. CDR1 and CDR2 (germline): SGDLS, YYNGEE. The CDR3 contains 15 residues. With 3 bases clipped from V and 6 bases from J, the junction kept 4 bases outside the gene matches. The CDR3 DNA is TGTGCCAGCAGCGCCAGACTAGCGGGAGGCGATACGCAGTATTTT. Translating it yields CASSARLAGGDTQYF.

V is TRBV7-6 and J is TRBJ2-1; 14 bases fit TRBD2. The germline gives CDR1 SGHVS, CDR2 FNYEAQ. J gave up 7 bases and V 3 bases, and 14 bases lay outside the gene matches. The CDR3 spans 19 residues. For the CDR3, the DNA is TGTGCCAGCAGCTTGGGTTTTTATCGGACTAGCGGGAGGCATAATGAGCAGTTCTTC. Protein product: CASSLGFYRTSGRHNEQFF.

This chain uses TRBV7-2 with TRBJ2-5, with TRBD2 as a possible D gene (7 bases). Germline-derived CDR1 and CDR2 are SGHTA and FQGNSA. Trimming cost V 5 bases and J 1 base, with 14 bases left between them. CDR3 size: 15 residues. The CDR3 region has the DNA TGTGCCAGCAGCCCAAGCGGGACAACCCAAGAGACCCAGTACTTC. Translated, it gives CASSPSGTTQETQYF.

The chain recombines TRBV7-6 with TRBJ2-5, with D uncertain. In germline, CDR1 is SGHVS, CDR2 FNYEAQ. The CDR3 is made up of 12 amino acids. Trimming cost V 2 bases and J 11 bases, with 12 bases left between them. As DNA, the CDR3 is TGTGCCAGCAGCTTAAGCCCGGTAGAGCAGTACTTC. The encoded protein is CASSLSPVEQYF.

The chain combines TRBV7-2 with TRBJ2-2, with 7 bases aligning to TRBD2. The germline CDR1 and CDR2 sequences are SGHTA and FQGNSA. J was trimmed by 0 bases and V by 5 bases; bases with no gene match: 3. The length of the CDR3 is 15 residues. The CDR3 DNA reads TGTGCCAGCAGCGCGGGACTAACGAACACCGGGGAGCTGTTTTTT. It encodes CASSAGLTNTGELFF.

The CDR3 region has the DNA TGTGCCAGCAGTTTATCTGTCACTGAAGCTTTCTTT. Its protein is CASSLSVTEAFF. The chain couples TRBV28 to TRBJ1-1; D not certain. The germline V gene has CDR1 MDHEN and CDR2 SYDVKM. V shed 1 base and J shed 4 bases, with 4 bases lying between them. The CDR3 is 12 amino acids.

V gene TRBV11-2 combines with J gene TRBJ1-1; a weak D match, TRBD1 (5 bases). The CDR3 runs to 15 residues. Deletions cut 5 bases from V and 3 bases from J, with 16 bases between. CDR1 and CDR2 from the germline V gene are SGHAT and FQNNGV. This chain's CDR3 is CASSPRTGGYTEAFF. The CDR3 nucleotides read TGTGCCAGCAGCCCCCGGACGGGGGGGTACACTGAAGCTTTCTTT.

The CDR3 region has the DNA TGTGCCTGGAGTGTAGCGCAGGGGGTTTCACCCCTCCACTTT. As protein: CAWSVAQGVSPLHF. V gene TRBV30 combines with J gene TRBJ1-6; TRBD1 matches at 7 bases. V was clipped by 0 bases and J by 9 bases; unmatched bases: 5. The CDR3 runs 14 residues. Germline CDR1 and CDR2: GTSNPN and SVGIG (reference sequence).

This chain uses TRBV5-4 with TRBJ2-5; D gene uncertain. The CDR3 has 14 residues. V dropped 4 bases and J dropped 3 bases, with 13 bases sitting between them. Per germline, CDR1 SGHNT and CDR2 YYREEE (reference sequence). CDR3 in DNA: TGTGCCAGCAGCCTACAAGGCAGCGAAGAGACCCAGTACTTC. Translating gives CASSLQGSEETQYF. Drawing the rest from reference TRBV5-4 and TRBJ2-5, the complete variable domain is ETGVTQSPTHLIKTRGQQVTLRCSSQSGHNTVSWYQQALGQGPQFIFQYYREEENGRGNFPPRFSGLQFPNYSSELNVNALELDDSALYLCASSLQGSEETQYFGPGTRLLVL.

The rearrangement links TRBV14 to TRBJ2-1, with TRBD2 as a possible D gene (6 bases). The V gene lost 3 bases and the J gene lost 3 bases, with 9 bases spanning the gap. The CDR3 runs to 14 residues. CDR1 is SGHDN and CDR2 is FVKESK in the germline V gene. The CDR3 region is CASSQEDYYNEQFF. In nucleotides, the CDR3 is TGTGCCAGCAGCCAGGAGGACTACTACAATGAGCAGTTCTTC. Combining the CDR3 with reference TRBV14 and TRBJ2-1 gives the whole variable domain EAGVTQFPSHSVIEKGQTVTLRCDPISGHDNLYWYRRVMGKEIKFLLHFVKESKQDESGMPNNRFLAERTGGTYSTLKVQPAELEDSGVYFCASSQEDYYNEQFFGPGTRLTVL.

The V call is TRBV15, the J call TRBJ2-7; 11 bases fit TRBD1. The CDR3 totals 16 residues. From germline, CDR1 is LNHNV and CDR2 YYDKDF (reference sequence). V was pared by 1 base and J by 3 bases, with 5 bases of the junction left unmatched. The DNA for the CDR3 is TGTGCCACCAGCAGAGCCCTCGGGACAGGGGGCTACGAGCAGTACTTC. Protein: CATSRALGTGGYEQYF.

This clone occurred once. V is TRBV18 and J is TRBJ1-1, with 7 nucleotides matching TRBD1. V shed 3 bases and J 8 bases; nucleotides not matched to a gene: 3. Germline assignment: CDR1 KGHSH and CDR2 LQKENI. The CDR3 totals 12 residues. The CDR3 DNA follows: TGTGCCAGCTCACCTAAGGACAGGGAAGCTTTCTTT. Its protein is CASSPKDREAFF.

Comment on this clone: One end of the junction fails to match germline, which may point to a read error. The chain uses TRBV4-2 and TRBJ1-1; 8 positions agree with TRBD1. The CDR3 is 17 residues long. Germline assignment: CDR1 LGHNA and CDR2 YNFKEQ. DNA of the CDR3: TGTGCCGGCAGCCAAAGGGGTACAGGGGGAGAGTTTAGTGAAGCTTTCTTT. Protein: CAGSQRGTGGEFSEAFF.

The chain joins TRBV9 to TRBJ1-6; the match to TRBD1 covers 11 bases. From germline, CDR1 is SGDLS and CDR2 YYNGEE. CDR3 length: 17 residues. After removal of 4 bases from V and 3 bases from J, the junction contained 6 bases not matched to a gene. The CDR3 reads CASSPGTGGFYNSPLHF. CDR3 nucleotide sequence: TGTGCCAGCAGCCCAGGGACAGGGGGATTCTATAATTCACCCCTCCACTTT. Full variable domain (remainder filled in from reference TRBV9 and TRBJ1-6): DSGVTQTPKHLITATGQRVTLRCSPRSGDLSVYWYQQSLDQGLQFLIQYYNGEERAKGNILERFSAQQFPDLHSELNLSSLELGDSALYFCASSPGTGGFYNSPLHFGNGTRLTVT.

V gene TRBV19 combines with J gene TRBJ2-4; the match to TRBD2 covers 9 bases. V lost 8 bases and J lost 1; bases outside the gene matches: 9. Looked up from germline, CDR1 is LNHDA and CDR2 is SQIVND (reference sequence). CDR3 length equals 16 residues. The CDR3 region has the DNA TGTGCCAGTTGGGGCGGGAGGGCCGGGGCCAAAAACATTCAGTACTTC. Translating it yields CASWGGRAGAKNIQYF.

The chain carries TRBV13 and TRBJ2-7, with 10 positions matching TRBD2. V lost 5 bases to trimming and J lost 2 bases; unmatched junction nucleotides: 12. CDR3 length equals 17 residues. Germline V gives CDR1 PRHDT, CDR2 FYEKMQ (reference sequence). CDR3 nucleotide sequence: TGTGCCAGCAGCACGAACCAAGGGACTAGCGTTGCCTACGAGCAGTACTTC. Amino acids: CASSTNQGTSVAYEQYF.

CDR3 DNA sequence: TGTGCTAGTGGTTTCGCCAAAAAAATCGCAGGGTACTATGGCTACACCTTC. Translating it yields CASGFAKKIAGYYGYTF. The genes are TRBV12-5 and TRBJ1-2, with a tentative D call TRBD1 (5 bases). Trimming cost V 3 bases and J 3 bases, with 20 bases left between them. Germline CDR1 and CDR2: LGHNT and FRNRAP. The CDR3 runs to 17 residues.

This chain joins TRBV6-5 and TRBJ1-2; 8 bases align to TRBD1. V trimming: 6 bases; J trimming: 8 bases; junction bases outside the gene matches: 11. Per germline, CDR1 MNHEY and CDR2 SVGAGI. CDR3 length: 14 residues. Here the CDR3 DNA reads TGTGCCAGCAGCCCTTGGACAGGGCGAGGCGGCTACACCTTC. Translated, it gives CASSPWTGRGGYTF.

This chain links TRBV18 with TRBJ2-3; 10 positions match TRBD1. CDR1 is KGHSH and CDR2 is LQKENI in the germline V gene. The CDR3 length is 16 residues. V lost 3 bases and J lost 2; bases outside the gene matches: 5. CDR3 sequence: CASSPRGQGSTDTQYF. Written as DNA, the CDR3 is TGTGCCAGCTCACCTCGGGGACAGGGGTCCACAGATACGCAGTATTTT.

J is TRBJ2-7 and V is TRBV2; D gene uncertain. V gave up 5 bases and J gave up 2 bases, with 7 bases separating them. This CDR3 is 12 amino acids long. The germline CDR1 and CDR2 sequences are SNHLY and FYNNEI. As DNA, the CDR3 is TGTGCCAGCAGTACTGACACCTACGAGCAGTACTTC. It translates to CASSTDTYEQYF.

The genes are TRBV10-3 and TRBJ2-5, with a tentative D call TRBD2 (5 bases). The V gene's germline CDR1 is ENHRY and CDR2 SYGVKD. V was shortened by 2 bases and J by 1 base, with 8 bases between the two germline ends. CDR3 length equals 14 residues. CDR3 residues: CAISEGGFQETQYF. In DNA, the CDR3 is TGTGCCATCAGTGAGGGAGGATTCCAAGAGACCCAGTACTTC.

The chain couples TRBV5-6 to TRBJ2-4, with a possible D match to TRBD1 (6 bases). V lost 4 bases and J lost 2, with 13 bases in between. Germline CDR1 and CDR2: SGHDT and YYEEEE. The CDR3 is made up of 15 amino acids. The CDR3 is CASSPVGGTKNIQYF. CDR3 bases: TGTGCCAGCAGCCCAGTAGGGGGAACCAAAAACATTCAGTACTTC. Complete variable domain (other parts from reference TRBV5-6 and TRBJ2-4): DAGVTQSPTHLIKTRGQQVTLRCSPKSGHDTVSWYQQALGQGPQFIFQYYEEEERQRGNFPDRFSGHQFPNYSSELNVNALLLGDSALYLCASSPVGGTKNIQYFGAGTRLSVL.

This clone has a single count. The rearrangement joins TRBV7-3 to TRBJ2-6, with D unresolved. Trimming took off 1 base at V and 0 bases at J, with 7 bases between the two ends. The CDR3 loop spans 16 amino acids. Germline lookup yields CDR1 SGHTA and CDR2 FQGTGA. The CDR3 DNA reads as TGTGCCAGCAGCTTAAGGGCCAACTCTGGGGCCAACGTCCTGACTTTC. This translates into CASSLRANSGANVLTF.

The chain carries TRBV5-1 and TRBJ2-3, with 9 bases aligning to TRBD2. CDR3 length equals 15 residues. Germline CDR1 reads SGHRS; CDR2 reads YFSETQ. J lost 3 bases, V lost 1 base, and 3 bases had no gene match. DNA for the CDR3: TGCGCCAGCAGCTTGCAGCGGGGGGTAACAGATACGCAGTATTTT. Translation gives CASSLQRGVTDTQYF.

V and J are TRBV6-5 and TRBJ2-5, with 9 bases that match TRBD1. The J call could be wrong; TRBJ2-7 is a better fit for the DNA end. Germline loops: CDR1 MNHEY, CDR2 SVGAGI. This CDR3 has 14 residues. This chain's CDR3 is CASSQRQGDDEQYF. The DNA for the CDR3 is TGTGCCAGCAGTCAAAGACAGGGGGACGACGAGCAGTACTTC.